The 2 T cell receptor beta chains below come from one sample, sequenced in a study of blood T cell repertoires in COVID-19 (dated by TCRdb to between 2020 and 2021). Library construction relied on the immunoSEQ multiplex PCR assay. This is the immuneACCESS table as TCRdb keeps it, with only in-frame sequences that have V and J called. A part of the clones is gone; compared with another copy, unresolved V genes explain less than half, and the rest is unexplained. Within this sample are 380,000 or so clones, with about 89% of them counted one time only. Roughly 1.2% of the sample belongs to the ten largest clones. Sequences were obtained from peripheral blood. These receptors originate from a man aged 35 to 55 with acute or convalescent COVID-19.

This chain connects TRBV12-5 to TRBJ2-3; 11 bases are a match to TRBD1. V trimming: 6 bases; J trimming: 5 bases; junction bases outside the gene matches: 7. The length of the CDR3 is 15 residues. Germline values: CDR1 LGHNT, CDR2 FRNRAP. The CDR3 region has the DNA TGTGCTAGTGGACCCGGGACAGGGGGAGGAGATACGCAGTATTTT. Its protein is CASGPGTGGGDTQYF.

The rearrangement joins TRBV28 to TRBJ1-2, with D hard to call. Germline CDR1 is MDHEN and CDR2 is SYDVKM. Trimming removed 4 bases from V and 3 bases from J, with 12 bases in between. The CDR3 totals 14 residues. For the CDR3, the DNA is TGTGCCAGCAGTTCCCGGAGGACCCACTATGGCTACACCTTC. This translates into CASSSRRTHYGYTF.